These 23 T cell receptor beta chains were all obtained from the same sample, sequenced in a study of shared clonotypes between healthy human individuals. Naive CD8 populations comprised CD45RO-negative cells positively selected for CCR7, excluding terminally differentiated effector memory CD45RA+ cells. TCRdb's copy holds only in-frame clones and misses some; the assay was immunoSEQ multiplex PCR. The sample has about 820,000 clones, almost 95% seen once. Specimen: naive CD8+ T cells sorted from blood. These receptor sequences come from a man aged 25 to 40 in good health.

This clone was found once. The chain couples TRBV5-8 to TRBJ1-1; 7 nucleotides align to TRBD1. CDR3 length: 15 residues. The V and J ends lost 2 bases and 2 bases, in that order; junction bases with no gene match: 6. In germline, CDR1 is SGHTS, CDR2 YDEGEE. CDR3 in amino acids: CASSFVRGTNTEAFF. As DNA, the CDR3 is TGTGCCAGCAGCTTCGTCAGGGGGACTAACACTGAAGCTTTCTTT.

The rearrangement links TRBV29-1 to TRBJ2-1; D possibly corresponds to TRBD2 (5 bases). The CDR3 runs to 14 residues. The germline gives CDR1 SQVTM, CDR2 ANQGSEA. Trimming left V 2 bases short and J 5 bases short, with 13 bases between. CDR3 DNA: TGCAGCGTTGAACTTCCCCGGGATAACAATGAGCAGTTCTTC. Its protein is CSVELPRDNNEQFF.

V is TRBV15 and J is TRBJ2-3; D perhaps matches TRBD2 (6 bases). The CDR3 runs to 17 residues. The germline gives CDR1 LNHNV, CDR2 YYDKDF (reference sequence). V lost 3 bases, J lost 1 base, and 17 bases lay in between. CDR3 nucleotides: TGTGCCACCAGCAGCACCTGGGACTCCGCCGGCACAGATACGCAGTATTTT. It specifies CATSSTWDSAGTDTQYF.

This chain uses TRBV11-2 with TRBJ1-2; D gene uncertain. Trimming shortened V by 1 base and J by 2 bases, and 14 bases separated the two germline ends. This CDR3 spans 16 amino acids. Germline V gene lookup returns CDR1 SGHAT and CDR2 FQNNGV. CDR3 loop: CASSLGVRGQNYGYTF. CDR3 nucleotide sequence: TGTGCCAGCAGCTTAGGGGTTAGAGGGCAGAACTATGGCTACACCTTC. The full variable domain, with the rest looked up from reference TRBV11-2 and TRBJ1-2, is EAGVAQSPRYKIIEKRQSVAFWCNPISGHATLYWYQQILGQGPKLLIQFQNNGVVDDSQLPKDRFSAERLKGVDSTLKIQPAKLEDSAVYLCASSLGVRGQNYGYTFGSGTRLTVV.

CDR3 DNA: TGCGCCAGCAGCCAGCTCTCTAGCGGGATACACACAGATACGCAGTATTTT. It translates to CASSQLSSGIHTDTQYF. The genes are TRBV4-3 and TRBJ2-3; 9 positions agree with TRBD2. The CDR3 runs 17 residues. The germline V gene encodes CDR1 LGHNA and CDR2 YSLEER. The junction had 9 bases not matched to a gene; V was cut back by 3 bases and J by 2 bases.

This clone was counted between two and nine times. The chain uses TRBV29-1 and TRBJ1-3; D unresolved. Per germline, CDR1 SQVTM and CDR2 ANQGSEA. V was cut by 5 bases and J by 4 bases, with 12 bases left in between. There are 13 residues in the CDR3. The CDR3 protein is CSVWGVGGNTIYF. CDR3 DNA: TGCAGCGTTTGGGGTGTAGGAGGAAACACCATATATTTT.

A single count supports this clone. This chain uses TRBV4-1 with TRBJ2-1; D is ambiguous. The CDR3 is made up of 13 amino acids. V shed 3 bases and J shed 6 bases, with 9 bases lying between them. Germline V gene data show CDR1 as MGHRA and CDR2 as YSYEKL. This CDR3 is CASSHDSGNEQFF. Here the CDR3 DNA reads TGCGCCAGCAGCCATGATTCGGGCAATGAGCAGTTCTTC.

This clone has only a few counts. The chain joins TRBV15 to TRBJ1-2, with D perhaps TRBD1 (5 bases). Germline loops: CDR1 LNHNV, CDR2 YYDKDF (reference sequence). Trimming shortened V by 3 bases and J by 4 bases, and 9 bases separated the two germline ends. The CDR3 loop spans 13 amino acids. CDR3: CATSRAGGYGYTF. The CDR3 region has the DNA TGTGCCACCAGCAGGGCCGGGGGCTATGGCTACACCTTC.

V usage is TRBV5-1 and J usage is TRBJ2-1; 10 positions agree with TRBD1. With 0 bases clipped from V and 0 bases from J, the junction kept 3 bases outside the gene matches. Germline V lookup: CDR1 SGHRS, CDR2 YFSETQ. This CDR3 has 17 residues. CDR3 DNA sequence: TGCGCCAGCAGCTTGGAGGGACAGGGGATCTCCTACAATGAGCAGTTCTTC. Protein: CASSLEGQGISYNEQFF.

CDR3 sequence (DNA): TGTGCCAGCAGCATGGGGTACAGGGGGCCCCAGGAGCAGTACTTC. The encoded protein is CASSMGYRGPQEQYF. The V gene is TRBV7-6, the J gene TRBJ2-7; TRBD1 agrees at 9 bases. V shed 5 bases and J 7 bases; nucleotides not matched to a gene: 12. From germline, CDR1 is SGHVS and CDR2 FNYEAQ. CDR3 size: 15 residues. Complete variable domain (other parts from reference TRBV7-6 and TRBJ2-7): GAGVSQSPRYKVTKRGQDVALRCDPISGHVSLYWYRQALGQGPEFLTYFNYEAQQDKSGLPNDRFSAERPEGSISTLTIQRTEQRDSAMYRCASSMGYRGPQEQYFGPGTRLTVT.

CDR3 DNA: TGTGCCACCAGCATAACGACAGGGGGGAAGCAGCCCCAGCATTTT. It is translated as CATSITTGGKQPQHF. This chain joins TRBV15 and TRBJ1-5; TRBD1 matches at 9 bases. CDR1 and CDR2 (germline): LNHNV, YYDKDF (reference sequence). CDR3 length equals 15 residues. The V gene end was trimmed by 4 bases and the J gene end by 7 bases; junction bases not matched to a gene: 8. The variable domain in full, completed from reference TRBV15 and TRBJ1-5, reads DAMVIQNPRYQVTQFGKPVTLSCSQTLNHNVMYWYQQKSSQAPKLLFHYYDKDFNNEADTPDNFQSRRPNTSFCFLDIRSPGLGDTAMYLCATSITTGGKQPQHFGDGTRLSIL.

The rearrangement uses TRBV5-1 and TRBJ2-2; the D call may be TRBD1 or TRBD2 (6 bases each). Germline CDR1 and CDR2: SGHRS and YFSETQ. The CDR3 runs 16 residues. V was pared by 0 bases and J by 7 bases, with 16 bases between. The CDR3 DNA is TGCGCCAGCAGCTTGGCGGGGGCGGTTGGATACGGGGAGCTGTTTTTT. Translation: CASSLAGAVGYGELFF.

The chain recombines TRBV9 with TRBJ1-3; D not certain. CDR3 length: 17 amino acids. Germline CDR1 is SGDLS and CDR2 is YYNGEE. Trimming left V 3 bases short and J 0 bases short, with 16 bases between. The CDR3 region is CASSAFGRMPSGNTIYF. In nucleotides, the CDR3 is TGTGCCAGCAGCGCTTTCGGACGGATGCCCTCTGGAAACACCATATATTTT.

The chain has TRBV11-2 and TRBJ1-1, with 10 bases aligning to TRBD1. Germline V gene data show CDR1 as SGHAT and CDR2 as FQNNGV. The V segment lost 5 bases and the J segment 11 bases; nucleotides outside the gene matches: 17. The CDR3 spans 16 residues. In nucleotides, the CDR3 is TGTGCCAGCAGCCCACCGGGACAGGGGACAACCAAAGCCGCTTTCTTT. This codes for CASSPPGQGTTKAAFF.

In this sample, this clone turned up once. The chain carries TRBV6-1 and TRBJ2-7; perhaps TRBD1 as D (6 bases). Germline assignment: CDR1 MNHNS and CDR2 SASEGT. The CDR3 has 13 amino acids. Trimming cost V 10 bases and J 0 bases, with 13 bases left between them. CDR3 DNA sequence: TGTGCCATCACCCGGGACAACTCCTACGAGCAGTACTTC. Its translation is CAITRDNSYEQYF.

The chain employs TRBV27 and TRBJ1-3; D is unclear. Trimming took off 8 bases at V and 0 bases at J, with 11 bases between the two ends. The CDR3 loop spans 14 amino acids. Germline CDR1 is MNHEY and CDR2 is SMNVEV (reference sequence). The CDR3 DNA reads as TGTGCCAGCCAGGCGGGCGGCTCTGGAAACACCATATATTTT. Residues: CASQAGGSGNTIYF.

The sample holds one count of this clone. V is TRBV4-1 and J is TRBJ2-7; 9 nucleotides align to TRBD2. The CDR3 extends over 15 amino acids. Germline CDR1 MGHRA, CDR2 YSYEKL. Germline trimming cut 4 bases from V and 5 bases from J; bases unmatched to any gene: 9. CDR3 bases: TGCGCCAGCAGCCGACTGCGGGAGGGATTGCACGAGCAGTACTTC. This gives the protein CASSRLREGLHEQYF.

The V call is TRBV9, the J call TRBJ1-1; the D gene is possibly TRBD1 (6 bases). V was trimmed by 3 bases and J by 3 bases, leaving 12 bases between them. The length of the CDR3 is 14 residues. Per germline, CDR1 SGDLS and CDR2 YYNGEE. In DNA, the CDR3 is TGTGCCAGCAGCGAACAGGGTTTTGACACTGAAGCTTTCTTT. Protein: CASSEQGFDTEAFF.

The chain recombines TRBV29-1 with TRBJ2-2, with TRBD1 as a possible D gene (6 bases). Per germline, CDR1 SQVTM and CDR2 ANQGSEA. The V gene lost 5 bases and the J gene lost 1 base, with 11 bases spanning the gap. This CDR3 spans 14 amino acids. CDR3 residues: CSVFLGQNTGELFF. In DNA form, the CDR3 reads TGCAGCGTTTTCCTGGGACAGAACACCGGGGAGCTGTTTTTT.

This CDR3 reads CASSQHRGGRSEAFF. The CDR3 bases are TGCGCCAGCAGTCAACATAGGGGGGGAAGGTCTGAAGCTTTCTTT. The rearrangement joins TRBV23-1 to TRBJ1-1; D possibly corresponds to TRBD1 (6 bases). TRBV23-1 falls under the ORF class, with uncertain function. Trimming stripped 2 bases from V and 6 bases from J, with 16 bases between. The CDR3 loop spans 15 amino acids.

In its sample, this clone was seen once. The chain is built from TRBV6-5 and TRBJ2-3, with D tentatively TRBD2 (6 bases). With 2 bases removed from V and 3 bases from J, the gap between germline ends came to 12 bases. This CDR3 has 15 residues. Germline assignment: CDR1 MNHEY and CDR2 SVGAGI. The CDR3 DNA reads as TGTGCCAGCAGTTACATGGGGGGAAGAACAGATACGCAGTATTTT. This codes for CASSYMGGRTDTQYF.

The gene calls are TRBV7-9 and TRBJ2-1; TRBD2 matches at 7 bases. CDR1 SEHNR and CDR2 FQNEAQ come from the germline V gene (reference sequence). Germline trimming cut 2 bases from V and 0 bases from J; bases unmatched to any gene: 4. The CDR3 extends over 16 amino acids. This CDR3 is CASSLNGGGSYNEQFF. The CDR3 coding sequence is TGTGCCAGCAGCTTAAATGGCGGGGGCTCCTACAATGAGCAGTTCTTC.

The CDR3 spells CASSLRTSGSNEQYF. DNA of the CDR3: TGTGCCAGCAGCTTAAGGACTAGCGGGAGTAACGAGCAGTACTTC. The chain couples TRBV13 to TRBJ2-7; 13 bases align to TRBD2. V dropped 2 bases and J dropped 5; count of bases not matched to a gene: 3. The CDR3 consists of 15 residues. Per the germline V gene, CDR1 is PRHDT and CDR2 is FYEKMQ (reference sequence).